The clone carrying this TCR beta chain has a count of ten or more. At one end, the junction sequence differs from germline, possibly due to a read error. This sample is part of a study of T cells in Graves' hyperthyroidism and ophthalmopathy. CDR3 size: 14 residues. Germline loops: CDR1 MDHEN, CDR2 SYDVKM. TCR beta CDR3 region amplification was performed from RNA transcripts. An initial round of RT-PCR targeting the TCR CDR3 relied on the HTBI primer set. In TCRdb, the multiplex PCR reads were re-called with MiXCR into one record per CDR3 protein. The data show around 450,000 distinct CDR3 sequences, with roughly an eighth seen just once and more than 4.5% held by the top ten.

Sequenced input: blood. The chain recombines TRBV28 with TRBJ2-2; TRBD1 matches at 12 bases. This TCR was recovered from a young woman with Graves' hyperthyroidism. CDR3: CASIPGQGAGGLFF. The CDR3 DNA sequence: TGTGCCAGCATCCCGGGACAGGGGGCCGGGGGGCTGTTTTTT.